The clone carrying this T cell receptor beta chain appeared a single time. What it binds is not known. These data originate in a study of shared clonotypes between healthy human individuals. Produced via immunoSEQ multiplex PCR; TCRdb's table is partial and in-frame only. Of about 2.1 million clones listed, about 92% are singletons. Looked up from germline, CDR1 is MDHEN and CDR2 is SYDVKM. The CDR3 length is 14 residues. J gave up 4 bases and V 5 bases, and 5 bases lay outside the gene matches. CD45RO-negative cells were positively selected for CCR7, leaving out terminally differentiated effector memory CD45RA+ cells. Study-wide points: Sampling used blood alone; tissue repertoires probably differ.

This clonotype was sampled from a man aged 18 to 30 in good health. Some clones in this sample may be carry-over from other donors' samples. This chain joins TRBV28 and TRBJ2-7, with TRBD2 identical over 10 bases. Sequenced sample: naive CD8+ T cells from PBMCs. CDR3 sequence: CASSKLAGRYEQYF. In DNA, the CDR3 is TGTGCCAGCAGTAAACTAGCGGGAAGATACGAGCAGTACTTC.